A single sample gave rise to the 22 T cell receptor beta chains below, sequenced in a study of blood T cell repertoires in COVID-19. Libraries were prepared by immunoSEQ multiplex PCR; TCRdb keeps only in-frame clonotypes and omits some of them. The table shows 150,000 to 170,000 clones, with 80% to 90% occurring only once. The sample comprised PBMCs or T cells enriched from blood (not recorded which). Every receptor here comes from a man aged 45-60 years who had recovered from COVID-19.

The chain uses TRBV4-2 and TRBJ1-2; possibly TRBD1 for D (6 bases). The CDR3 consists of 16 residues. From germline, CDR1 is LGHNA and CDR2 YNFKEQ. Trimming left V 0 bases short and J 2 bases short, with 13 bases between. DNA for the CDR3: TGTGCCAGCAGCCAAGAGGCGGGGGCTGCGAACTATGGCTACACCTTC. It specifies CASSQEAGAANYGYTF.

CDR3 DNA: TGTGCCAGCAGCCACACTTGGACTAGCGGGGGGGCCAATGAGCAGTTCTTC. Protein sequence: CASSHTWTSGGANEQFF. This chain uses TRBV5-8 with TRBJ2-1; the match to TRBD2 covers 15 bases. V dropped 4 bases and J dropped 6; count of bases not matched to a gene: 8. The CDR3 contains 17 residues. CDR1 SGHTS and CDR2 YDEGEE come from the germline V gene.

The chain carries TRBV5-6 and TRBJ2-7; 9 nucleotides align to TRBD1. Germline CDR1 SGHDT, CDR2 YYEEEE. V lost 2 bases to trimming and J lost 4 bases; unmatched junction nucleotides: 10. This CDR3 contains 16 residues. The CDR3 reads CASSLSVGTGSYEQYF. The CDR3 nucleotides are TGTGCCAGCAGCTTAAGTGTTGGGACAGGGAGTTACGAGCAGTACTTC.

V gene TRBV25-1 combines with J gene TRBJ2-7, with a tentative D call TRBD1 (6 bases). Germline values: CDR1 MGHDK, CDR2 SYGVNS. The V end was cut by 1 base, the J end by 3 bases, with 7 bases between. The CDR3 totals 13 residues. CDR3 DNA sequence: TGTGCCAGCAGTGAATTGGACAGCTACGAGCAGTACTTC. This encodes CASSELDSYEQYF.

The chain is built from TRBV2 and TRBJ1-2; D possibly corresponds to TRBD1 (6 bases). The germline V gene encodes CDR1 SNHLY and CDR2 FYNNEI. This CDR3 region has 15 residues. Trimming took 2 bases from V and 4 from J, leaving 14 bases between them. The CDR3 sequence: CASSEPDTGSYGYTF. The CDR3 DNA follows: TGTGCCAGCAGTGAACCCGACACAGGGTCCTATGGCTACACCTTC.

This chain connects TRBV9 to TRBJ2-3; 13 bases map to TRBD2. The trim removed 3 bases at V and 0 bases at J, leaving 10 bases unmatched. CDR1 SGDLS and CDR2 YYNGEE come from the germline V gene. The CDR3 runs to 19 residues. DNA for the CDR3: TGTGCCAGCAGCGCCTCCCTACTAGCGGGGGGGATTAGCACAGATACGCAGTATTTT. Translated: CASSASLLAGGISTDTQYF.

The J gene is TRBJ2-2, the V gene TRBV9; D is possibly TRBD2 (5 bases). Germline V lookup: CDR1 SGDLS, CDR2 YYNGEE. V was cut by 4 bases and J by 6 bases, with 13 bases left in between. This CDR3 comprises 14 residues. Here the CDR3 reads CASSPLASPGELFF. CDR3 coding DNA: TGTGCCAGCAGCCCCCTCGCTAGCCCCGGGGAGCTGTTTTTT. The whole variable domain, filled in from reference TRBV9 and TRBJ2-2, reads DSGVTQTPKHLITATGQRVTLRCSPRSGDLSVYWYQQSLDQGLQFLIQYYNGEERAKGNILERFSAQQFPDLHSELNLSSLELGDSALYFCASSPLASPGELFFGEGSRLTVL.

V and J are TRBV6-2 or TRBV6-3 and TRBJ2-3; 8 nucleotides align to TRBD2. The CDR3 extends over 15 amino acids. Per germline, CDR1 MNHEY and CDR2 SVGEGT. V trimming: 5 bases; J trimming: 7 bases; junction bases outside the gene matches: 11. The chain's CDR3 is CASSERGSVGNTQYF. The CDR3 DNA reads as TGTGCCAGCAGTGAGCGGGGGTCCGTTGGAAATACGCAGTATTTT.

This chain links TRBV7-9 with TRBJ2-7; no firm D call. CDR1 and CDR2 from the germline V gene are SEHNR and FQNEAQ (reference sequence). The CDR3 extends over 14 amino acids. Trimming pared 1 base from V and 2 bases from J, leaving 9 bases between. The CDR3: CASSLGAGAYEQYF. In DNA form, the CDR3 reads TGTGCCAGCAGCTTAGGAGCAGGTGCCTACGAGCAGTACTTC.

This CDR3 is CASSLAGGQVSGNTIYF. The CDR3, as DNA: TGCGCCAGCAGCTTGGCCGGGGGACAGGTCTCTGGAAACACCATATATTTT. The chain links TRBV5-1 to TRBJ1-3; TRBD1 matches at 8 bases. CDR1 and CDR2 from the germline V gene are SGHRS and YFSETQ. Trimming at V came to 0 bases and at J to 0 bases, leaving 5 bases not matched to a gene. The CDR3 loop spans 17 amino acids.

The chain combines TRBV2 with TRBJ1-1; no clear D. Germline CDR1 and CDR2: SNHLY and FYNNEI. Trimming removed 4 bases at V and 1 base at J, with 13 bases between. The CDR3 totals 15 residues. The CDR3 sequence: CASSVGSGGNTEAFF. CDR3 in DNA: TGTGCCAGCAGTGTAGGGAGTGGCGGGAACACTGAAGCTTTCTTT.

The rearrangement links TRBV5-1 to TRBJ1-2; 7 nucleotides align to TRBD1. This CDR3 is built from 14 residues. Germline V gives CDR1 SGHRS, CDR2 YFSETQ. The junction had 10 bases not matched to a gene; V was cut back by 4 bases and J by 7 bases. CDR3 protein: CASSDGTDLTGYTF. As DNA, the CDR3 is TGCGCCAGCAGCGACGGGACAGATTTGACTGGCTACACCTTC.

The count of this clone is one. The J gene is TRBJ1-1, the V gene TRBV6-6; maybe TRBD1 (6 bases). This CDR3 has 13 residues. V lost 0 bases and J lost 10, with 12 bases in between. Germline lookup yields CDR1 MNHNY and CDR2 SVGAGI (reference sequence). The CDR3 DNA is TGTGCCAGCAGTTACTCGGACCGAGGGGGAGCTTTCTTT. The encoded protein is CASSYSDRGGAFF.

In its sample, this clone was seen a few times. The chain recombines TRBV19 with TRBJ2-7; D gene ambiguous. Trimming removed 4 bases at V and 5 bases at J, with 18 bases between. The CDR3 covers 15 residues. Per germline, CDR1 LNHDA and CDR2 SQIVND (reference sequence). In nucleotides, the CDR3 is TGTGCCAGTAGTACTAACAGTGGAAACGGCAACGAGCAGTACTTC. It codes for CASSTNSGNGNEQYF.

V gene TRBV13 combines with J gene TRBJ1-1; 8 bases line up with TRBD1. This CDR3 region has 12 residues. Germline trimming cut 5 bases from V and 11 bases from J; bases unmatched to any gene: 7. Germline V lookup: CDR1 PRHDT, CDR2 FYEKMQ (reference sequence). The CDR3 is CASSPQDRDAFF. CDR3 nucleotide sequence: TGTGCCAGCAGCCCCCAGGACAGGGATGCTTTCTTT.

The chain has TRBV5-1 and TRBJ1-4; TRBD1 matches 8 bases. Germline V gene lookup returns CDR1 SGHRS and CDR2 YFSETQ. CDR3 length equals 15 residues. The ends lost 2 bases at V and 8 bases at J; junction bases unmatched: 8. The DNA for the CDR3 is TGCGCCAGCAGCTTAGGAGGACAGGGCGGGGAAAAACTGTTTTTT. Protein sequence: CASSLGGQGGEKLFF.

The chain links TRBV18 to TRBJ1-3; D is perhaps TRBD1 (6 bases). V gave up 3 bases and J gave up 4 bases, with 7 bases separating them. The CDR3 extends over 13 amino acids. CDR1 and CDR2 (germline): KGHSH, LQKENI. CDR3 sequence reads: CASSPTGGNTIYF. CDR3 nucleotides: TGTGCCAGCTCACCCACAGGGGGAAACACCATATATTTT.

The V and J genes are TRBV7-2 and TRBJ2-7; 13 bases are a match to TRBD2. The CDR3 length is 15 residues. Germline values: CDR1 SGHTA, CDR2 FQGNSA. Trimming removed 5 bases from V and 9 bases from J; junction bases left unmatched: 10. CDR3 sequence: CASSPRLAGGTTQYF. CDR3 DNA: TGTGCCAGCAGCCCACGACTAGCGGGGGGTACGACGCAGTACTTC.

V is TRBV12-3 or TRBV12-4 and J is TRBJ1-4; D might be TRBD1 (5 bases). Trimming removed 6 bases at V and 6 bases at J, with 11 bases between. The CDR3 sequence is 13 residues long. CDR3 sequence reads: CASSPGVHEKLFF. The CDR3 DNA reads TGTGCCAGCAGCCCGGGGGTCCATGAAAAACTGTTTTTT.

V and J are TRBV27 and TRBJ1-2, with TRBD1 matching 7 bases. Unmatched junction bases numbered 8, after V lost 4 bases and J lost 6 bases. This CDR3 comprises 14 residues. Germline CDR1 MNHEY, CDR2 SMNVEV (reference sequence). The CDR3 sequence: CASSSGDSVNGYTF. CDR3 coding DNA: TGTGCCAGCAGTTCCGGGGACAGCGTAAATGGCTACACCTTC.

V and J are TRBV19 and TRBJ1-1, with a tentative D call TRBD1 (6 bases). The CDR3 sequence is 18 residues long. Germline loops: CDR1 LNHDA, CDR2 SQIVND (reference sequence). Trimming pared 1 base from V and 1 base from J, leaving 19 bases between. The CDR3 loop reads CASSIGLQGNLRNTEAFF. Here the CDR3 DNA reads TGTGCCAGTAGTATAGGGCTCCAGGGGAACCTAAGGAACACTGAAGCTTTCTTT.

The V gene is TRBV27, the J gene TRBJ1-2, with 9 bases lining up with TRBD1. The CDR3 extends over 15 amino acids. The germline V gene encodes CDR1 MNHEY and CDR2 SMNVEV (reference sequence). Trimming cost V 5 bases and J 3 bases; bases outside gene matches: 7. CDR3 in DNA: TGTGCCAGCAGTCCCCGGACAGGGGCCTACTATGGCTACACCTTC. Translated, it gives CASSPRTGAYYGYTF.